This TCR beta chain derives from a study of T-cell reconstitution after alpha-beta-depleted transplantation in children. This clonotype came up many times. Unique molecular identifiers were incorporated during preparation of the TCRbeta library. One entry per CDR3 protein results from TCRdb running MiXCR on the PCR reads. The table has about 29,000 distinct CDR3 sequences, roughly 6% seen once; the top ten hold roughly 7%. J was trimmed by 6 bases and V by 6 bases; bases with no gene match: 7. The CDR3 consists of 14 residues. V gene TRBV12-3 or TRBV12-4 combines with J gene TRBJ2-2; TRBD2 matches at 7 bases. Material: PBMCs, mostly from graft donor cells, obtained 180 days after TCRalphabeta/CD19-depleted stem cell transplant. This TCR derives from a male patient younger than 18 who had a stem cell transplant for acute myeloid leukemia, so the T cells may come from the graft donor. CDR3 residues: CASSKPGGPGELFF. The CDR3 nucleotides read TGTGCCAGCAGCAAACCGGGGGGACCCGGGGAGCTGTTTTTT.